These 28 T cell receptor beta chains share one sample of origin, sequenced in a study of cytomegalovirus exposure and HLA in healthy donors. 13 Jbeta primers and 60 Vbeta primers were used for the PCR. This table comes from immunoSEQ multiplex PCR, and its TCRdb copy is limited to in-frame clones, with some not included. The sample shows 100,000 to 150,000 clones, and more than 1.5% sits with its ten largest clones. The sample taken for sequencing was PBMCs. The receptors originated from a woman between 40 and 55 years old in good health and CMV-seropositive.

V usage is TRBV19 and J usage is TRBJ2-1; 8 nucleotides align to TRBD2. V lost 3 bases to trimming and J lost 0 bases; unmatched junction nucleotides: 13. This CDR3 comprises 19 residues. Germline V lookup: CDR1 LNHDA, CDR2 SQIVND (reference sequence). The CDR3 DNA reads as TGTGCCAGTAGTATGGCCCGGCTAGCGGGTCCGAGCTCCTACAATGAGCAGTTCTTC. It is translated as CASSMARLAGPSSYNEQFF.

The chain joins TRBV10-3 to TRBJ1-2, with unresolved D. The CDR3 has 12 amino acids. The germline V gene has CDR1 ENHRY and CDR2 SYGVKD. The ends were cut back, 1 base at V and 8 bases at J, with 8 bases in the middle. The CDR3 nucleotides are TGTGCCATCAGTGAGTTCGCAGAAGGCTACACCTTC. Translated, it gives CAISEFAEGYTF.

The chain carries TRBV30 and TRBJ1-3; D unclear. The CDR3 has 15 amino acids. V was cut by 0 bases and J by 0 bases, with 9 bases left in between. The germline V gene encodes CDR1 GTSNPN and CDR2 SVGIG (reference sequence). The DNA of the CDR3 is TGTGCCTGGAGTGTGGCCGGGTCCTCTGGAAACACCATATATTTT. Protein: CAWSVAGSSGNTIYF.

This sequence joins TRBV5-1 and TRBJ1-1; D is uncertain. The germline V gene encodes CDR1 SGHRS and CDR2 YFSETQ. The CDR3 is 15 residues long. Trimming stripped 5 bases from V and 6 bases from J, with 20 bases between. The CDR3 sequence: CASRQTLTPGSEAFF. CDR3 bases: TGCGCCAGCAGACAAACCCTGACACCGGGGTCTGAAGCTTTCTTT.

The V and J genes are TRBV5-4 and TRBJ1-2; TRBD1 agrees at 7 bases. In germline, CDR1 is SGHNT, CDR2 YYREEE (reference sequence). V lost 4 bases and J lost 8; bases outside the gene matches: 11. This CDR3 is built from 14 residues. CDR3 bases: TGTGCCAGCAGCACAGGGGCTTCCTCCGAGGGCTACACCTTC. Translation: CASSTGASSEGYTF.

This chain joins TRBV30 and TRBJ2-1; 9 nucleotides line up with TRBD2. The germline gives CDR1 GTSNPN, CDR2 SVGIG (reference sequence). Losses at the gene ends were 5 bases for V and 3 bases for J; bases not matched to a gene: 11. The CDR3 spans 16 residues. This CDR3 is CAWDPQGGGVYNEQFF. CDR3 sequence (DNA): TGTGCCTGGGATCCCCAGGGCGGGGGGGTCTACAATGAGCAGTTCTTC.

The chain carries TRBV30 and TRBJ1-1; TRBD1 matches 8 bases. Per germline, CDR1 GTSNPN and CDR2 SVGIG (reference sequence). This CDR3 is 16 amino acids long. J was trimmed by 0 bases and V by 3 bases; bases with no gene match: 9. The CDR3 loop reads CAWSAGDRGLNTEAFF. The CDR3 bases are TGTGCCTGGAGCGCGGGCGACAGGGGATTGAACACTGAAGCTTTCTTT.

The chain couples TRBV2 to TRBJ2-3; TRBD2 matches at 8 bases. This CDR3 contains 15 residues. Germline V gives CDR1 SNHLY, CDR2 FYNNEI. V was clipped by 6 bases and J by 4 bases; unmatched bases: 9. CDR3 in amino acids: CASRGTSSRADTQYF. The CDR3 DNA sequence: TGTGCCAGCAGGGGGACTAGTTCTCGCGCAGATACGCAGTATTTT. Combining the CDR3 with reference TRBV2 and TRBJ2-3 gives the whole variable domain EPEVTQTPSHQVTQMGQEVILRCVPISNHLYFYWYRQILGQKVEFLVSFYNNEISEKSEIFDDQFSVERPDGSNFTLKIRSTKLEDSAMYFCASRGTSSRADTQYFGPGTRLTVL.

The chain joins TRBV29-1 to TRBJ1-2, with 9 bases matching TRBD1. V was clipped by 6 bases and J by 7 bases; unmatched bases: 9. The germline V gene has CDR1 SQVTM and CDR2 ANQGSEA. CDR3 size: 13 residues. The CDR3 reads CSVLGQGKTGYTF. CDR3 bases: TGCAGCGTCTTGGGACAGGGAAAGACTGGCTACACCTTC.

J is TRBJ2-7 and V is TRBV29-1; no reliable D call. CDR3 length: 12 residues. The germline V gene encodes CDR1 SQVTM and CDR2 ANQGSEA. V lost 6 bases to trimming and J lost 0 bases, with 9 bases between them. CDR3 sequence reads: CSVTSNSYEQYF. The CDR3 nucleotides read TGCAGCGTCACCAGTAACTCCTACGAGCAGTACTTC.

The rearrangement joins TRBV5-1 to TRBJ2-1; 14 nucleotides match TRBD2. V lost 2 bases and J lost 2; bases outside the gene matches: 9. Germline V lookup: CDR1 SGHRS, CDR2 YFSETQ. The length of the CDR3 is 19 residues. The CDR3 spells CASSLSGTSGRVPYNEQFF. The CDR3 nucleotides are TGCGCCAGCAGCTTATCCGGGACTAGCGGGAGAGTCCCCTACAATGAGCAGTTCTTC.

This chain links TRBV14 with TRBJ2-2, with 9 bases aligning to TRBD1. CDR3 length: 15 amino acids. Germline CDR1 reads SGHDN; CDR2 reads FVKESK. V was clipped by 5 bases and J by 3 bases; unmatched bases: 4. DNA of the CDR3: TGTGCCAGCAGCGAGGACAGGGGTTACACCGGGGAGCTGTTTTTT. Amino acid sequence: CASSEDRGYTGELFF.

The V call is TRBV19, the J call TRBJ2-7; D not resolved. V lost 2 bases and J 3 bases, leaving 11 bases between the germline ends. The CDR3 consists of 14 residues. CDR1 and CDR2 from the germline V gene are LNHDA and SQIVND (reference sequence). This chain's CDR3 is CASSISSQDYEQYF. In nucleotides, the CDR3 is TGTGCCAGTAGTATATCAAGCCAAGACTACGAGCAGTACTTC.

The chain couples TRBV7-2 to TRBJ2-2, with D maybe TRBD2 (5 bases). The V end was cut by 2 bases, the J end by 6 bases, with 22 bases between. The CDR3 length is 18 residues. Germline V gene sequence: CDR1 SGHTA, CDR2 FQGNSA. In DNA, the CDR3 is TGTGCCAGCAGCTTACAAGGTCCTGGACTCCCCTCTTCCGGGGAGCTGTTTTTT. Its translation: CASSLQGPGLPSSGELFF.

The CDR3 region has the DNA TGTGCCAGTAGTCCACCAGGGGGCGTACAAGAGACCCAGTACTTC. It yields the protein CASSPPGGVQETQYF. V and J are TRBV19 and TRBJ2-5; 8 bases line up with TRBD1. The CDR3 is 15 amino acids. Looked up from germline, CDR1 is LNHDA and CDR2 is SQIVND (reference sequence). The ends lost 5 bases at V and 2 bases at J; junction bases unmatched: 7.

CDR3 sequence: CASSEVSLAARTDTQYF. The CDR3 DNA is TGCGCCAGCAGTGAGGTTTCCCTAGCGGCCCGCACAGATACGCAGTATTTT. The chain combines TRBV10-1 with TRBJ2-3; 7 nucleotides match TRBD2. J lost 1 base, V lost 2 bases, and 9 bases had no gene match. This CDR3 is built from 17 residues. In germline, CDR1 is WNHNN, CDR2 SYGVQD (reference sequence).

The chain carries TRBV9 and TRBJ1-5; unclear D gene. CDR3 length equals 12 residues. The germline gives CDR1 SGDLS, CDR2 YYNGEE. Trimming removed 2 bases from V and 4 bases from J, with 4 bases in between. The CDR3 loop is CASSVRNQPQHF. CDR3 DNA sequence: TGTGCCAGCAGCGTCCGGAATCAGCCCCAGCATTTT. Full variable domain (rest looked up from reference TRBV9 and TRBJ1-5): DSGVTQTPKHLITATGQRVTLRCSPRSGDLSVYWYQQSLDQGLQFLIQYYNGEERAKGNILERFSAQQFPDLHSELNLSSLELGDSALYFCASSVRNQPQHFGDGTRLSIL.

The chain employs TRBV27 and TRBJ2-7; unclear D gene. V lost 8 bases and J lost 3, with 2 bases in between. CDR3 length: 9 amino acids. The germline gives CDR1 MNHEY, CDR2 SMNVEV (reference sequence). CDR3: CASRYEQYF. As DNA, the CDR3 is TGTGCCAGCCGCTACGAGCAGTACTTC.

This chain links TRBV27 with TRBJ1-1; 8 bases line up with TRBD1. Trimming at V came to 3 bases and at J to 1 base, leaving 1 base not matched to a gene. Germline-derived CDR1 and CDR2 are MNHEY and SMNVEV (reference sequence). The CDR3 totals 14 residues. CDR3: CASSLGTGNTEAFF. The DNA of the CDR3 is TGTGCCAGCAGTTTGGGGACAGGGAACACTGAAGCTTTCTTT.

About this clone: This specimen includes other DNA sequences encoding the same CDR3. This sequence joins TRBV27 and TRBJ2-7; 12 nucleotides match TRBD2. The CDR3 is 15 amino acids. Germline values: CDR1 MNHEY, CDR2 SMNVEV (reference sequence). Losses at the gene ends were 6 bases for V and 4 bases for J; bases not matched to a gene: 7. The CDR3 sequence: CASSSTSGSSYEQYF. The DNA for the CDR3 is TGTGCCAGCAGCTCGACTAGCGGGAGTTCGTACGAGCAGTACTTC.

V is TRBV5-1 and J is TRBJ2-1, with TRBD2 identical over 12 bases. Germline assignment: CDR1 SGHRS and CDR2 YFSETQ. The V segment lost 0 bases and the J segment 10 bases; nucleotides outside the gene matches: 5. The CDR3 length is 15 residues. The CDR3 DNA reads TGCGCCAGCAGCTTGGAAGGACTAGCGGGGAGGGAGCAGTTCTTC. It specifies CASSLEGLAGREQFF.

CDR3: CAPQGKNEKLFF. In DNA, the CDR3 is TGTGCCCCTCAGGGAAAAAATGAAAAACTGTTTTTT. The chain is built from TRBV19 and TRBJ1-4, with D possibly TRBD1 on 5 matching bases. Germline CDR1 is LNHDA and CDR2 is SQIVND (reference sequence). The V gene lost 11 bases and the J gene lost 5 bases, with 12 bases spanning the gap. The CDR3 sequence is 12 residues long.

The chain is built from TRBV28 and TRBJ2-3, with 8 bases identical to TRBD2. This CDR3 contains 15 residues. With V trimmed by 6 bases and J by 1 base, 6 bases remained unmatched. Looked up from germline, CDR1 is MDHEN and CDR2 is SYDVKM. The CDR3 nucleotides read TGTGCCAGCAGCCAGCGGGAGTCGGGCACAGATACGCAGTATTTT. Translated: CASSQRESGTDTQYF. The full variable domain, rest sourced from reference TRBV28 and TRBJ2-3, is DVKVTQSSRYLVKRTGEKVFLECVQDMDHENMFWYRQDPGLGLRLIYFSYDVKMKEKGDIPEGYSVSREKKERFSLILESASTNQTSMYLCASSQRESGTDTQYFGPGTRLTVL.

V gene TRBV7-3 combines with J gene TRBJ2-3; D is undetermined. Trimming shortened V by 7 bases and J by 4 bases, and 15 bases separated the two germline ends. The CDR3 is 14 amino acids. Germline V lookup: CDR1 SGHTA, CDR2 FQGTGA. The CDR3 sequence is CASNLDPSADTQYF. The CDR3 DNA reads as TGTGCCAGCAATCTCGACCCGAGCGCAGATACGCAGTATTTT.

V gene TRBV29-1 combines with J gene TRBJ2-2; a weak D match, TRBD2 (5 bases). Germline assignment: CDR1 SQVTM and CDR2 ANQGSEA. The length of the CDR3 is 15 residues. V was trimmed by 2 bases and J by 5 bases, leaving 15 bases between them. This chain's CDR3 is CSVEFGNWVTGELFF. Here the CDR3 DNA reads TGCAGCGTTGAATTCGGGAATTGGGTGACCGGGGAGCTGTTTTTT.

This chain joins TRBV6-1 and TRBJ2-7, with TRBD1 matching over 9 bases. The CDR3 has 14 residues. J gave up 3 bases and V 6 bases, and 6 bases lay outside the gene matches. Germline-derived CDR1 and CDR2 are MNHNS and SASEGT. Here the CDR3 DNA reads TGTGCCAGCAGGGGGACAGGGTGGAACTACGAGCAGTACTTC. Its translation: CASRGTGWNYEQYF.

This chain connects TRBV6-5 to TRBJ2-7; 8 bases agree with TRBD1. Unmatched junction bases numbered 3, after V lost 0 bases and J lost 2 bases. This CDR3 is 15 amino acids long. Germline CDR1 MNHEY, CDR2 SVGAGI. CDR3 sequence (DNA): TGTGCCAGCAGTTACTCGGGGGACAGGACCTACGAGCAGTACTTC. Translation: CASSYSGDRTYEQYF.

The chain uses TRBV27 and TRBJ2-1; D gene ambiguous. The CDR3 consists of 15 residues. V gave up 3 bases and J gave up 6 bases, with 15 bases separating them. Germline lookup yields CDR1 MNHEY and CDR2 SMNVEV (reference sequence). CDR3 protein: CASSFVAGVSNEQFF. CDR3 sequence (DNA): TGTGCCAGCAGTTTTGTCGCCGGAGTAAGCAATGAGCAGTTCTTC.